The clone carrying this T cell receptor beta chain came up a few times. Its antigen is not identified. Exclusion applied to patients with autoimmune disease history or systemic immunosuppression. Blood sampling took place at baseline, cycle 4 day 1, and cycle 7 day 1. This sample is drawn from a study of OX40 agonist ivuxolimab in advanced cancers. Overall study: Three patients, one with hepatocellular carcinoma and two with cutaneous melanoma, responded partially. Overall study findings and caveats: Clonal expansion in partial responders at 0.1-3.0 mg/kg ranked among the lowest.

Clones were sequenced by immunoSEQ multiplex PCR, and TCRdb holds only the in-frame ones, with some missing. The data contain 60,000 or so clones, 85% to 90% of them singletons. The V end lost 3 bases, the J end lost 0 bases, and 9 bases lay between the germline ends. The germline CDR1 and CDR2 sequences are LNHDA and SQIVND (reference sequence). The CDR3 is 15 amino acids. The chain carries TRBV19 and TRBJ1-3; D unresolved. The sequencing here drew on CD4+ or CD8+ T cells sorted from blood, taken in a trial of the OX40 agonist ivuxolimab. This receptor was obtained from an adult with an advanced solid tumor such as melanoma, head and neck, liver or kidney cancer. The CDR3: CASSIWGPSGNTIYF. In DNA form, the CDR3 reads TGTGCCAGTAGTATTTGGGGTCCCTCTGGAAACACCATATATTTT.